This TCR beta chain was profiled in a study of blood T cell repertoires in COVID-19. Study in general: Acute and convalescent COVID-19 specimens originated in the United States, Italy and Spain. In each case, the material was cDNA or gDNA derived from T cells, B-cell-depleted T cells, or PBMCs.

Per the authors' pipeline: Reference gene primer amplification gave estimated nucleated cell counts. Data came from immunoSEQ multiplex PCR; TCRdb stores just in-frame clones and leaves some out. From that table come the V and J calls and clone size; the DNA was used to work out D and trimming. The sample lists about 81,000 clones, 80% to 90% seen once, with less than 6.5% in the top ten. This clone has a count of ten or more. The germline V gene has CDR1 SGHKS and CDR2 YYEKEE (reference sequence). The CDR3 is 16 residues long. Trimming removed 0 bases from V and 2 bases from J, with 15 bases in between.

This sequence was found in a woman over 75 with active COVID-19. Sequencing used peripheral blood. The chain joins TRBV5-5 to TRBJ2-7; perhaps TRBD1 as D (6 bases). The CDR3 reads CASSLAGAPSAYEQYF. Here the CDR3 DNA reads TGTGCCAGCAGCTTGGCAGGGGCCCCATCGGCCTACGAGCAGTACTTC.